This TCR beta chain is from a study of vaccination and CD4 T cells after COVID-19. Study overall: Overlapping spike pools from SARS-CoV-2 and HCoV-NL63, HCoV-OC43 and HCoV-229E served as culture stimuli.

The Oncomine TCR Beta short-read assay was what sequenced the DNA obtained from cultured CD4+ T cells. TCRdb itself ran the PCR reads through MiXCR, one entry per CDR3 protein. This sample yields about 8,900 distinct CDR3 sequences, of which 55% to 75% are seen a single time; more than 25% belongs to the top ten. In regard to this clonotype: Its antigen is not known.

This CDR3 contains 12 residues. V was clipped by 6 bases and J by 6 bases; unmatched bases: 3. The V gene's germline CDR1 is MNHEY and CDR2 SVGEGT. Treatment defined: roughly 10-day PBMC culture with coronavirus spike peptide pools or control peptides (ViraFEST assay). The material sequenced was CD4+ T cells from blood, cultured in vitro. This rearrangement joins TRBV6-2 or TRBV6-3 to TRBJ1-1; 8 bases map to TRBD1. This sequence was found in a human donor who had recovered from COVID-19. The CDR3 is CASSEDRAEAFF. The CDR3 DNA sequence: TGTGCCAGCAGCGAGGACAGGGCTGAAGCTTTCTTT.